The present T cell receptor (beta chain) was sequenced within a study of regulatory T cells in long-lasting Graves disease. CDR3 length: 15 residues. CDR1 and CDR2 from the germline V gene are SEHNR and FQNEAQ (reference sequence). With V trimmed by 5 bases and J by 0 bases, 6 bases remained unmatched. Time point here: persistent/refractory GD, antithyroid drugs over 5 years with positive TRAb. With RNA extracted from PBMCs as input, the TCR library was made. A volume of about 9.9 milliliters of peripheral blood was collected in EDTA tubes. Relying on iRepertoire HTBI primers and Arm-PCR of CDR3 regions, the team built TCR beta libraries. TCRdb reanalysed the multiplex PCR reads using MiXCR and keeps one entry per CDR3 protein. The sample includes nearly 350,000 distinct CDR3 sequences, around a fifth of them seen just once. This clonotype was counted many times.

This chain joins TRBV7-9 and TRBJ1-2, with 7 bases identical to TRBD1. The sequence came from a female donor with Graves disease. The sample was peripheral blood mononuclear cells (PBMCs), taken when the disease was refractory, from a patient treated with antithyroid drugs. The CDR3 loop reads CASSTWDSSNYGYTF. In DNA form, the CDR3 reads TGTGCCAGCAGCACGTGGGACAGCTCTAACTATGGCTACACCTTC.